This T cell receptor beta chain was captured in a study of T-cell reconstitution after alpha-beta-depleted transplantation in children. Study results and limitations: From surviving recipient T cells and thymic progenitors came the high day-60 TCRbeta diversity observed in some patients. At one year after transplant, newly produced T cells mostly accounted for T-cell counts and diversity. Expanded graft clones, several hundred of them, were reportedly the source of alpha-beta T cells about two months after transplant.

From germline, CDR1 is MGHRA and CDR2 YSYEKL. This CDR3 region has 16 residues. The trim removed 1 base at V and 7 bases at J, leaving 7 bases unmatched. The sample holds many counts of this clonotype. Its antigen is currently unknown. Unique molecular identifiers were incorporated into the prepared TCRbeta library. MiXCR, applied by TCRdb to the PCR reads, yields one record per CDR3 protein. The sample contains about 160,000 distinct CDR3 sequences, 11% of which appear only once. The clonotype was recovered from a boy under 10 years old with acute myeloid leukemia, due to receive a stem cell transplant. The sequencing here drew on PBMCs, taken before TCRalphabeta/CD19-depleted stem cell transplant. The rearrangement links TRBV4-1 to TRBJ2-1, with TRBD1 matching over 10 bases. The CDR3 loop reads CASSQGRQGAENEQFF. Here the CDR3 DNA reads TGCGCCAGCAGCCAAGGGAGACAGGGGGCGGAAAATGAGCAGTTCTTC.